The T cell receptor beta chain described here comes from a study of T cell changes during pregnancy in multiple sclerosis. Germline assignment: CDR1 SQVTM and CDR2 ANQGSEA. The V segment lost 0 bases and the J segment 0 bases; nucleotides outside the gene matches: 12. The CDR3 is made up of 18 amino acids. Data came from immunoSEQ multiplex PCR; TCRdb stores just in-frame clones and leaves some out. Here the sample spans roughly 12,000 clones, 85% to 90% being singletons. This clone has a single count. The origin of this receptor is a female donor in good health, enrolled as a control in a pregnancy study. This specimen was CD8+ T cells from peripheral blood mononuclear cells, taken in the second trimester of pregnancy. This chain links TRBV29-1 with TRBJ2-3, with 7 bases matching TRBD1. CDR3 sequence (DNA): TGCAGCGTTGAAGAGGGGGTTGGTACAGGGGCTAGCACAGATACGCAGTATTTT. The encoded protein is CSVEEGVGTGASTDTQYF.